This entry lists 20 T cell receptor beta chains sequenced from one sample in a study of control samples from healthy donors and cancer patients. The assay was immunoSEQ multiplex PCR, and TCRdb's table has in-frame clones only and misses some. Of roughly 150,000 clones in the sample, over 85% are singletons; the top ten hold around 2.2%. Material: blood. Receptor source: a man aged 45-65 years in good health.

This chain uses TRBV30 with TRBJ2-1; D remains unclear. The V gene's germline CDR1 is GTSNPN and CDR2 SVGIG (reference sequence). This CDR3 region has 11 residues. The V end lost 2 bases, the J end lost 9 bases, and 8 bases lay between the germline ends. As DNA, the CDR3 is TGTGCCTGGAGTCCAGCGAGTGAGCAGTTCTTC. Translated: CAWSPASEQFF.

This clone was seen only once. The CDR3 DNA sequence: TGTGCCAGCAGCCCAGACTGTACGTCTAATGAAAAACTGTTTTTT. Its translation: CASSPDCTSNEKLFF. The V and J genes are TRBV21-1 and TRBJ1-4. TRBV21-1 is termed a pseudogene. The CDR3 totals 15 residues.

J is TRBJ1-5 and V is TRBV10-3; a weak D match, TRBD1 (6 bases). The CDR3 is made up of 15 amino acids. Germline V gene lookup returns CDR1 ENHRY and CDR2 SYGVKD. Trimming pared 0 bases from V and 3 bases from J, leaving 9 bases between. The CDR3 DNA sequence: TGTGCCATCAGTGAGTCGACAGGCCCCAATCAGCCCCAGCATTTT. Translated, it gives CAISESTGPNQPQHF.

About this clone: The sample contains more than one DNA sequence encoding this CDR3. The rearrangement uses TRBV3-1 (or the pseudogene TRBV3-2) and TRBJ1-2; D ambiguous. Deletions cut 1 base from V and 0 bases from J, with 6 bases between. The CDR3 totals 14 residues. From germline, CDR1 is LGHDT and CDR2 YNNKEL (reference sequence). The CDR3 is CASSQGQTNYGYTF. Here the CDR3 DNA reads TGTGCCAGCAGCCAAGGTCAGACTAACTATGGCTACACCTTC.

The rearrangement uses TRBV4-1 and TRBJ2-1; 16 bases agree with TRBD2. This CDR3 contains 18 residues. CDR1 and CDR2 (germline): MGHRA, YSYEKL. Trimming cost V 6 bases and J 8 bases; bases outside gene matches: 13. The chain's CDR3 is CASSPPPGLAGGVDEQFF. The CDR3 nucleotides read TGCGCCAGCAGTCCGCCTCCGGGACTAGCGGGAGGGGTGGATGAGCAGTTCTTC.

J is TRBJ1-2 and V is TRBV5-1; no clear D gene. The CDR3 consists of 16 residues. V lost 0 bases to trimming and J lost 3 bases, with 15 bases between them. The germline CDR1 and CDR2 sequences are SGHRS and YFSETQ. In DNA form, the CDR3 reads TGCGCCAGCAGCTTGGGGACGACTCGGACCGACTATGGCTACACCTTC. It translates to CASSLGTTRTDYGYTF. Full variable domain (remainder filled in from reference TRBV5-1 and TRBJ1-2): KAGVTQTPRYLIKTRGQQVTLSCSPISGHRSVSWYQQTPGQGLQFLFEYFSETQRNKGNFPGRFSGRQFSNSRSEMNVSTLELGDSALYLCASSLGTTRTDYGYTFGSGTRLTVV.

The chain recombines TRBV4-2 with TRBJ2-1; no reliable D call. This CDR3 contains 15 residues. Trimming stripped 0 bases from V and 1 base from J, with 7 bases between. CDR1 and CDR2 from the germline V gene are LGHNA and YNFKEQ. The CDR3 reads CASSQEGFSYNEQFF. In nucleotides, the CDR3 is TGTGCCAGCAGCCAAGAAGGTTTTTCCTACAATGAGCAGTTCTTC.

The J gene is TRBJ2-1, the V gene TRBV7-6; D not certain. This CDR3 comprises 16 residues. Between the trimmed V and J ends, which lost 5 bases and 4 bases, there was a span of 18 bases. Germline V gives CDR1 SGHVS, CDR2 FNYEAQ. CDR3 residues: CASSLSSQRAYNEQFF. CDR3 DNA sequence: TGTGCCAGCAGCCTGAGTTCTCAGCGAGCTTACAATGAGCAGTTCTTC.

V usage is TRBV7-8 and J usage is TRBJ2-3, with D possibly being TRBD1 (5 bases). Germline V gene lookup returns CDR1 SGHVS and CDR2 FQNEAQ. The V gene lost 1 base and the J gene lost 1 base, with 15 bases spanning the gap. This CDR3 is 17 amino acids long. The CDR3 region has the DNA TGTGCCAGCAGCTTAGATGCTTTTCAGGGCGGCACAGATACGCAGTATTTT. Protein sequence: CASSLDAFQGGTDTQYF.

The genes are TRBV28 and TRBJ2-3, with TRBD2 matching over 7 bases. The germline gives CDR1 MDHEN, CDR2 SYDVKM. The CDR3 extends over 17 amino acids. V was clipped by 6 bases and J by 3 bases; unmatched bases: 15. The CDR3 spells CASRQNRGREGTDTQYF. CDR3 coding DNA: TGTGCCAGCAGGCAAAACCGCGGGAGAGAGGGAACAGATACGCAGTATTTT.

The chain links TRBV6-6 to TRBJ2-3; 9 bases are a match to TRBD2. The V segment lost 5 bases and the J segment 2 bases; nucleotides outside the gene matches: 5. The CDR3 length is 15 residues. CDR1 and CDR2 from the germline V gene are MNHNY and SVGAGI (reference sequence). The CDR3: CASSMSGRNTDTQYF. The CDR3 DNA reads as TGTGCCAGCAGTATGAGCGGGAGGAACACAGATACGCAGTATTTT.

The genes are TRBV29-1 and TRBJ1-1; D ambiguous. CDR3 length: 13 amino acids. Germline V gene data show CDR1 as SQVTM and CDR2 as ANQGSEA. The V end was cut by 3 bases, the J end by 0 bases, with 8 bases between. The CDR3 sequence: CSVERVLNTEAFF. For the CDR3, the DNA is TGCAGCGTTGAGCGGGTATTGAACACTGAAGCTTTCTTT.

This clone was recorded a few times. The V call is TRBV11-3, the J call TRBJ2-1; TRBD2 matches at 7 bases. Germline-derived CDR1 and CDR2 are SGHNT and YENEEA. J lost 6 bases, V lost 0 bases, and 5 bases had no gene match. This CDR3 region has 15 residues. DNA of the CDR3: TGTGCCAGCAGCTTAGAGCTAGCGGCACCCAATGAGCAGTTCTTC. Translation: CASSLELAAPNEQFF.

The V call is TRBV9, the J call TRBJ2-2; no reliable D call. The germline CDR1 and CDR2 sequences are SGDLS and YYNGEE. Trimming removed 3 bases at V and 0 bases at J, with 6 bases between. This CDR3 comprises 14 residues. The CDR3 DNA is TGTGCCAGCAGCGCGGACCCGAACACCGGGGAGCTGTTTTTT. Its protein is CASSADPNTGELFF.

Here the CDR3 reads CASKSQGGGGNQPQHF. DNA of the CDR3: TGTGCCAGCAAATCGCAGGGTGGAGGGGGCAATCAGCCCCAGCATTTT. The gene calls are TRBV27 and TRBJ1-5, with D possibly being TRBD1 (5 bases). The germline gives CDR1 MNHEY, CDR2 SMNVEV (reference sequence). The CDR3 length is 16 residues. Trimming left V 7 bases short and J 2 bases short, with 18 bases between.

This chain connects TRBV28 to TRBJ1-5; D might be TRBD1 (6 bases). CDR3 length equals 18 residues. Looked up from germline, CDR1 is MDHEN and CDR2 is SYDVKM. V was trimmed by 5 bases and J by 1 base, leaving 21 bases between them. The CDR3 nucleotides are TGTGCCAGCAGTACTCGGGACAAACGCCCTGGGAGCAATCAGCCCCAGCATTTT. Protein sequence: CASSTRDKRPGSNQPQHF.

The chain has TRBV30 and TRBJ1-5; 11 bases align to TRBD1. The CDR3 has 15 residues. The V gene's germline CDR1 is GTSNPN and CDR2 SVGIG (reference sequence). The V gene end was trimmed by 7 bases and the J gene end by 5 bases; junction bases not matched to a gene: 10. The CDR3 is CASPSGTGGDQPQHF. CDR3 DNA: TGTGCCTCCCCCTCCGGGACAGGGGGTGATCAGCCCCAGCATTTT. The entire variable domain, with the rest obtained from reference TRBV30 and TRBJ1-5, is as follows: SQTIHQWPATLVQPVGSPLSLECTVEGTSNPNLYWYRQAAGRGLQLLFYSVGIGQISSEVPQNLSASRPQDRQFILSSKKLLLSDSGFYLCASPSGTGGDQPQHFGDGTRLSIL.

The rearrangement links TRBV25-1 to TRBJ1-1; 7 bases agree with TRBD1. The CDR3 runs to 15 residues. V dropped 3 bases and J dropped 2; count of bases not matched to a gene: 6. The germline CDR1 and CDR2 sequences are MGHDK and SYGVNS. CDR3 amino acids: CASSDRGGTNTEAFF. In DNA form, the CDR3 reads TGTGCCAGCAGTGACAGGGGGGGTACCAACACTGAAGCTTTCTTT.

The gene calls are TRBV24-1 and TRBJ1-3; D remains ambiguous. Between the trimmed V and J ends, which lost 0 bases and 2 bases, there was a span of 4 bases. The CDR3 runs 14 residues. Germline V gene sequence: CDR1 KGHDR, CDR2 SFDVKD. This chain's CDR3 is CATSDLRAGNTIYF. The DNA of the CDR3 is TGTGCCACCAGTGATTTGAGAGCTGGAAACACCATATATTTT.

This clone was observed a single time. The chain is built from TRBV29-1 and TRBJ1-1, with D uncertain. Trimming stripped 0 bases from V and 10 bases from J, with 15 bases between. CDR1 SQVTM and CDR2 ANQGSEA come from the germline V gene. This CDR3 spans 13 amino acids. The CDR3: CSVEDLLTRRAFF. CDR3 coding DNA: TGCAGCGTTGAAGATCTCTTGACACGTAGAGCTTTCTTT.